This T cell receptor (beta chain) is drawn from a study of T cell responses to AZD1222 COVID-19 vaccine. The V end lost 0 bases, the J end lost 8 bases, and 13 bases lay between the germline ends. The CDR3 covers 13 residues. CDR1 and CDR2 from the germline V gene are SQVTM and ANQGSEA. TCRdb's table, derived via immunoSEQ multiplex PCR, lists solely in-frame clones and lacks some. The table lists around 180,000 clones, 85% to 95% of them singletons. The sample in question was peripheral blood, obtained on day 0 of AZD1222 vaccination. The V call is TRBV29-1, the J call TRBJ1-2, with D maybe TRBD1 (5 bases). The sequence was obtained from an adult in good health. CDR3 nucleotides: TGCAGCGTTGAAGATCCCGGGGCCGAGGGCTACACCTTC. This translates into CSVEDPGAEGYTF.